Listed below are T cell receptor beta chains from one sample, sequenced in a study of cytomegalovirus exposure and HLA in healthy donors. Method: immunoSEQ multiplex PCR; TCRdb's copy keeps in-frame clones and lacks some. The sample includes about 100,000 clones, more than 75% of them seen just once. The sequenced sample consisted of PBMCs. Source of these receptors: a woman aged 40 to 50 in good health and CMV-seronegative. Each CDR3 is given with its conserved first and last residue. D genes are given only for firm matches. Clone sizes are given selectively: once, few, many, or a class where the clone is expanded.

TRBD2	-	TRBV5-4	TRBJ2-5	CASTPVGGETQYF	TGTGCCAGCACCCCGGTGGGGGGGGAGACCCAGTACTTC
-	-	TRBV7-2	TRBJ1-6	CASSLDSGLSPLHF	TGTGCCAGCAGCTTAGATTCAGGGCTTTCACCCCTCCACTTT
TRBD1	-	TRBV19	TRBJ1-1	CATTGDFMNTEAFF	TGTGCCACTACAGGGGACTTCATGAACACTGAAGCTTTCTTT
TRBD2	-	TRBV4-2	TRBJ2-7	CASSQDPGGGRNEQYF	TGTGCCAGCAGCCAAGACCCGGGCGGGGGGCGGAACGAGCAGTACTTC
-	-	TRBV30	TRBJ1-2	CAWSVLGLHGYTF	TGTGCCTGGAGTGTACTTGGGCTCCATGGCTACACCTTC
TRBD1	-	TRBV7-9	TRBJ2-7	CASSLAPDRQELYEQYF	TGTGCCAGCAGCTTAGCTCCGGACAGGCAGGAGCTATACGAGCAGTACTTC
-	-	TRBV7-2	TRBJ1-1	CASSLNRGKDTEAFF	TGTGCCAGCAGCTTAAATCGGGGGAAGGACACTGAAGCTTTCTTT
-	-	TRBV7-8	TRBJ2-5	CASSLRARGRQETQYF	TGTGCCAGCAGCTTACGGGCCCGGGGAAGACAAGAGACCCAGTACTTC
-	-	TRBV5-4	TRBJ1-2	CASSLERSRYTF	TGTGCCAGCAGCTTGGAGCGTTCTCGCTACACCTTC
-	-	TRBV5-4	TRBJ1-1	CASSLVGVNTEAFF	TGTGCCAGCAGCTTGGTAGGGGTTAACACTGAAGCTTTCTTT
-	-	TRBV19	TRBJ1-5	CASRPGGNQPQHF	TGTGCCAGTAGACCAGGGGGCAATCAGCCCCAGCATTTT
TRBD1	few	TRBV4-1	TRBJ1-1	CASSQVGQGARTEAFF	TGCGCCAGCAGCCAAGTGGGGCAGGGGGCGAGAACTGAAGCTTTCTTT
TRBD1	-	TRBV29-1	TRBJ2-4	CSARTGEDIQYF	TGCAGCGCCCGGACAGGAGAGGACATTCAGTACTTC
TRBD1	-	TRBV25-1	TRBJ1-2	CASSDTGTGVFNYGYTF	TGTGCCAGCAGTGATACCGGGACAGGGGTATTTAACTATGGCTACACCTTC
-	-	TRBV4-3	TRBJ2-2	CASSQLLGDTGELFF	TGCGCCAGCAGCCAACTCTTAGGAGACACCGGGGAGCTGTTTTTT
-	-	TRBV7-9	TRBJ1-1	CASSLVGEGPEAFF	TGTGCCAGCAGCTTAGTAGGGGAGGGGCCTGAAGCTTTCTTT
TRBD1	few	TRBV6-5	TRBJ1-1	CASSIQGGNTEAFF	TGTGCCAGCAGTATCCAGGGGGGGAACACTGAAGCTTTCTTT
TRBD1	-	TRBV5-1	TRBJ1-5	CASSSTGQSNQPQHF	TGCGCCAGCAGCTCCACGGGACAGTCCAATCAGCCCCAGCATTTT
TRBD2	-	TRBV4-3	TRBJ2-3	CASSQEAGGPIDTQYF	TGCGCCAGCAGCCAAGAAGCGGGGGGGCCTATAGATACGCAGTATTTT
TRBD1	-	TRBV2	TRBJ1-2	CASGQENNYGYTF	TGTGCCAGCGGACAGGAGAACAACTATGGCTACACCTTC
-	-	TRBV30	TRBJ1-1	CAWSGRNTEAFF	TGTGCCTGGAGTGGTAGGAACACTGAAGCTTTCTTT
-	-	TRBV4-1	TRBJ1-6	CASSQDVTMSSYNSPLHF	TGCGCCAGCAGCCAAGATGTAACGATGAGCTCCTATAATTCACCCCTCCACTTT
TRBD1	-	TRBV30	TRBJ1-1	CAWRDGTANTEAFF	TGTGCCTGGAGAGACGGGACAGCGAACACTGAAGCTTTCTTT
-	-	TRBV28	TRBJ2-7	CASRASGTPYEQYF	TGTGCCAGCAGGGCTTCGGGTACACCCTACGAGCAGTACTTC